This T cell receptor (beta chain) was identified in a study of B cell selection in AIRE deficiency. TCRdb keeps only in-frame clones here, not all; method: immunoSEQ multiplex PCR. The repertoire holds roughly 23,000 clones, with 90% to 97% as singletons. Per the germline V gene, CDR1 is LNHDA and CDR2 is SQIVND (reference sequence). V lost 3 bases to trimming and J lost 6 bases, with 11 bases between them. CDR3 length equals 13 residues. Comment on this clone: Its antigen is not known.

Study-level results: Shared Treg sequences were biased toward short CDR3s with few non-templated nucleotide insertions. Only around a tenth of approximately 3,700 shared Treg sequences were patient-specific; 31.6% healthy-specific. Roughly a third of healthy-shared Treg TCRbeta sequences appeared in patient Tconv cells.

The sorted conventional CD4 T cells were gated as CD4+CD127+. Unrelated healthy donors provided the controls. The clonotype was recovered from a human donor in good health. The chain links TRBV19 to TRBJ1-2; a possible D gene is TRBD1 (5 bases). Sequencing input: CD4+CD127+ conventional T cells sorted from PBMCs. CDR3 sequence (DNA): TGTGCCAGTAGTATTGTAGGGGCCAATGGCTACACCTTC. It encodes CASSIVGANGYTF.